These T cell receptor beta chains were read from a single sample in a study of shared clonotypes between healthy human individuals. Produced via immunoSEQ multiplex PCR; TCRdb's table is partial and in-frame only. The repertoire includes about 490,000 clones, around 73% of them detected once, and approximately 12% sits in the top ten. What was sequenced was PBMCs. The receptors were gathered from a woman aged 35 to 49 in good health. Some clones in this sample may be carry-over from other donors' samples. Each CDR3 is given with its conserved first and last residue. The order of the fields is V gene, CDR3 length, J gene, CDR3 protein.

TRBV5-1	14	TRBJ2-5	CASSPQPGEETQYF
TRBV27	17	TRBJ2-6	CASSDSEPSSGANVLTF
TRBV5-5	14	TRBJ2-7	CASSADPGAGEQYF
TRBV5-8	15	TRBJ1-3	CASSGRRVYENTIYF
TRBV6-1	12	TRBJ1-2	CASSADSYGYTF
TRBV10-3	13	TRBJ1-4	CATQIALNEKLFF
TRBV15	18	TRBJ1-5	CATSRDYMGREGNQPQHF
TRBV30	14	TRBJ1-5	CAWSRDRGDQPQHF
TRBV6-6	13	TRBJ2-7	CASSYSDAWEQYF
TRBV5-1	14	TRBJ2-7	CASSLGDRADEQYF
TRBV4-1	13	TRBJ2-7	CASSQDPVREQYF
TRBV11-2	16	TRBJ2-1	CASSWGSDTSYNEQFF
TRBV28	14	TRBJ1-5	CASSQGGRSQPQHF
TRBV5-4	14	TRBJ1-2	CASSLVGTDYGYTF
TRBV19	14	TRBJ1-1	CASSPGGANTEAFF
TRBV6-6	13	TRBJ2-7	CASSYSGTSGYYF
TRBV7-6	17	TRBJ2-1	CASSPTPGTGAYNEQFF
TRBV21-1	13	TRBJ2-5	CASSPRKQETQYF
TRBV30	16	TRBJ2-3	CAWSAPAGVGGDTQYF
TRBV9	17	TRBJ2-7	CASSALAGGPLSYEQYF
TRBV4-2	15	TRBJ1-1	CASSEKTGATTEAFF
TRBV19	14	TRBJ2-7	CASSARTGEYEQYF
TRBV5-8	15	TRBJ2-7	CASRNPGKGSYEQYF
TRBV6-1	13	TRBJ2-5	CASRGLSGETQYF
TRBV13	14	TRBJ2-7	CASSSGTSGSNRYF
TRBV28	14	TRBJ2-7	CASSLSGNAYEQYF
TRBV7-2	15	TRBJ2-1	CASSSLGGEGDEQFF
TRBV5-1	14	TRBJ1-3	CASSLGVSGNTIYF
TRBV4-3	16	TRBJ2-1	CASSQVGGTPYNEQFF
TRBV5-1	14	TRBJ2-5	CASSLDRGQETQYF
TRBV5-1	14	TRBJ2-7	CASSSQGPTYEQYF
TRBV7-2	15	TRBJ2-3	CASSSYRDVTDTQYF
TRBV28	19	TRBJ2-7	CASSLSGLAGVRSSYEQYF
TRBV6-1	14	TRBJ1-5	CASSALEGDQPQHF
TRBV27	16	TRBJ2-3	CASSSWTSGVEDTQYF
TRBV7-3	15	TRBJ2-1	CASSLVAGGPNEQFF
TRBV19	14	TRBJ2-7	CASSSRTGTYEQYF
TRBV5-1	15	TRBJ2-3	CASSLYSGRDDTQYF
TRBV5-8	15	TRBJ2-2	CASSSGHTNTGELFF
TRBV6-5	12	TRBJ1-2	CAVQSLNYGYTF
TRBV28	15	TRBJ2-1	CASSLGGEPYNEQFF
TRBV6-5	12	TRBJ2-1	CASSYSDNEQFF
TRBV28	11	TRBJ1-2	CASSVDIGYTF
TRBV21-1	16	TRBJ2-7	CASSKDYGTRAYEQYF
TRBV5-1	12	TRBJ2-2	CASSSNTGELFF
TRBV5-1	14	TRBJ2-7	CASARDRATYEQYF
TRBV5-4	15	TRBJ2-5	CASSSNPGGQETQYF
TRBV7-7	14	TRBJ2-1	CASSPTSGSFEQFF
TRBV5-4	15	TRBJ2-5	CASSGGTAVQETQYF
TRBV28	17	TRBJ2-2	CATGYSRGSLSTGELFF
TRBV7-9	14	TRBJ1-1	CASSLGLPNTEAFF
TRBV6-1	14	TRBJ1-2	CASSGAGARYGYTF
TRBV30	15	TRBJ2-2	CAWSGLGGNTGELFF